This TCR beta chain was retrieved from a study of cytomegalovirus exposure and HLA in healthy donors. It was with 60 Vbeta and 13 Jbeta primers that the PCR ran. TCRdb's copy holds only in-frame clones and misses some; the assay was immunoSEQ multiplex PCR. The sample consists of under 250,000 clones, just over 75% of them appearing once. Sequencing was done on a sample of PBMCs. This clonotype was obtained from a man aged 25 to 45 in good health and CMV-seronegative.

DNA for the CDR3: TGCGCCAGCAGCACCGGACAGGGCGGCCAGCCCCAGCATTTT. It encodes CASSTGQGGQPQHF. The chain uses TRBV5-1 and TRBJ1-5; 8 nucleotides line up with TRBD1. The CDR3 sequence is 14 residues long. With V trimmed by 4 bases and J by 7 bases, 7 bases remained unmatched. Germline CDR1 is SGHRS and CDR2 is YFSETQ.